This is a list of T cell receptor beta chains from one sample in a study of control samples from healthy donors and cancer patients. The protocol was immunoSEQ multiplex PCR, while the TCRdb copy is restricted to in-frame clones and leaves out a portion. The data show 55,000 to 90,000 clones, over 70% seen once. Sequenced input: blood. These receptors were taken from a man over 45 in good health. Each CDR3 is given with its conserved first and last residue. The D gene is left open where the match is weak. Clone sizes are given selectively: once, few, many, or a class where the clone is expanded.

v_gene	abundance	d_gene	j_gene	CDR3aa	CDR3nt
TRBV2	-	-	TRBJ2-7	CASSPYPYEQYF	TGTGCCAGCAGCCCATACCCCTACGAGCAGTACTTC
TRBV5-1	-	TRBD2	TRBJ2-3	CASSSLSGRTDTQYF	TGCGCCAGCAGCTCCCTGAGCGGGAGAACAGATACGCAGTATTTT
TRBV27	-	-	TRBJ2-7	CASSFSGFAYEQYF	TGTGCCAGCAGTTTTAGTGGATTCGCCTACGAGCAGTACTTC
TRBV5-1	few	TRBD1	TRBJ1-1	CASSLLGTGNTEAFF	TGCGCCAGCAGCTTGTTGGGGACAGGGAACACTGAAGCTTTCTTT
TRBV25-1	-	-	TRBJ2-2	CASKEGTGELFF	TGTGCCAGCAAGGAGGGGACCGGGGAGCTGTTTTTT
TRBV5-1	-	-	TRBJ2-2	CASSLLERGTGELFF	TGCGCCAGCAGCTTGTTGGAGAGAGGCACCGGGGAGCTGTTTTTT
TRBV18	-	-	TRBJ1-1	CASSPKGGTEAFF	TGTGCCAGCTCACCGAAAGGAGGCACTGAAGCTTTCTTT
TRBV10-3	-	-	TRBJ2-7	CAIRDTYEQYF	TGTGCCATCCGCGACACCTACGAGCAGTACTTC
TRBV25-1	-	TRBD1	TRBJ2-7	CASHRGLTYEQYF	TGTGCCAGCCACAGGGGGCTTACATACGAGCAGTACTTC
TRBV6-5	-	-	TRBJ2-1	CTSSPYNEQFF	TGTACCAGCAGTCCCTACAATGAGCAGTTCTTC
TRBV3-1/TRBV3-2	-	-	TRBJ1-1	CASSQMPGVNTEAFF	TGTGCCAGCAGCCAAATGCCGGGAGTGAACACTGAAGCTTTCTTT
TRBV10-2	few	TRBD2	TRBJ2-2	CASSVASGMNTGELFF	TGCGCCAGCAGTGTGGCTAGCGGGATGAACACCGGGGAGCTGTTTTTT
TRBV7-9	few	TRBD1	TRBJ1-6	CASSPQGEGNSPLHF	TGTGCCAGCAGCCCCCAGGGGGAAGGGAATTCACCCCTCCACTTT
TRBV11-3	-	-	TRBJ2-5	CASSSRGIGTGQETQYF	TGTGCCAGCAGCTCGAGGGGTATTGGGACTGGCCAAGAGACCCAGTACTTC
TRBV19	-	TRBD2	TRBJ2-7	CASSISSGPYEQYF	TGTGCCAGTAGTATCTCTAGCGGCCCCTACGAGCAGTACTTC
TRBV28	few	-	TRBJ2-7	CASGPQHNSYEQYF	TGTGCCAGCGGCCCCCAACACAACTCCTACGAGCAGTACTTC
TRBV6-2/TRBV6-3	-	-	TRBJ1-2	CASSSFDRLDYGYTF	TGTGCCAGCAGTTCCTTCGACAGGCTAGACTATGGCTACACCTTC
TRBV7-3	-	-	TRBJ2-3	CASSLTGRNTATQYF	TGTGCCAGCAGCTTAACGGGGCGAAACACAGCTACGCAGTATTTT
TRBV10-3	-	-	TRBJ2-7	CAIGGTGEINEQYF	TGTGCCATTGGAGGTACGGGAGAGATAAACGAGCAGTACTTC
TRBV4-3	-	-	TRBJ2-1	CASSQTGTDYNEQFF	TGCGCCAGCAGCCAGACCGGGACGGATTACAATGAGCAGTTCTTC